A single sample is the source of the 16 T cell receptor beta chains below, sequenced in a study of blood T cell repertoires in COVID-19. Using immunoSEQ multiplex PCR, the repertoire was profiled, and TCRdb retains in-frame clones only, with some absent. The sample consists of some 270,000 clones, roughly nine tenths of them appearing once. Sequencing used peripheral blood. The receptors come from a man aged 50-59 years with acute or convalescent COVID-19.

V gene TRBV9 combines with J gene TRBJ2-3, with a weak D call TRBD2 (6 bases). Germline CDR1 is SGDLS and CDR2 is YYNGEE. CDR3 length equals 17 residues. V was clipped by 3 bases and J by 2 bases, with 19 bases between them. The CDR3 DNA reads as TGTGCCAGCAGCGGGCGACCGGGGGTTACGCTCACAGATACGCAGTATTTT. Protein sequence: CASSGRPGVTLTDTQYF.

The chain carries TRBV5-1 and TRBJ2-1; 15 nucleotides line up with TRBD2. The J segment lost 2 bases and the V segment lost 4 bases, leaving 4 bases of the junction unmatched. The germline CDR1 and CDR2 sequences are SGHRS and YFSETQ. This CDR3 spans 17 amino acids. The CDR3 bases are TGCGCCAGCAGCCCAGGACTAGCGGGGGGGCCCTACAATGAGCAGTTCTTC. Protein sequence: CASSPGLAGGPYNEQFF. Full variable domain (missing parts from reference TRBV5-1 and TRBJ2-1): KAGVTQTPRYLIKTRGQQVTLSCSPISGHRSVSWYQQTPGQGLQFLFEYFSETQRNKGNFPGRFSGRQFSNSRSEMNVSTLELGDSALYLCASSPGLAGGPYNEQFFGPGTRLTVL.

The chain employs TRBV12-3 or TRBV12-4 and TRBJ2-7; D remains ambiguous. The V and J ends lost 2 bases and 2 bases respectively, with 7 bases between them. CDR3 size: 13 residues. The CDR3 nucleotides read TGTGCCAGCAGTTTAACCGGAGCCTACGAGCAGTACTTC. Its translation: CASSLTGAYEQYF.

This chain connects TRBV11-2 to TRBJ2-7; 8 positions match TRBD2. The V gene's germline CDR1 is SGHAT and CDR2 FQNNGV. V shed 1 base and J 2 bases; nucleotides not matched to a gene: 1. The CDR3 is made up of 14 amino acids. The CDR3 DNA sequence: TGTGCCAGCAGCTTAGCGGGGGGGCCCTACGAGCAGTACTTC. This translates into CASSLAGGPYEQYF.

This clone was observed once. This sequence joins TRBV11-2 and TRBJ2-5; 9 bases match TRBD2. The ends lost 2 bases at V and 3 bases at J; junction bases unmatched: 10. Germline CDR1 and CDR2: SGHAT and FQNNGV. The CDR3 runs to 17 residues. The CDR3 region is CASSLRAATSGEETQYF. CDR3 in DNA: TGTGCCAGCAGCTTACGGGCAGCGACTAGCGGTGAAGAGACCCAGTACTTC.

CDR3 DNA sequence: TGTGCCAGCAGCCAAGCACAGGGGGCGAGCGAGCAGTACTTC. This gives the protein CASSQAQGASEQYF. The chain employs TRBV3-1 (or the pseudogene TRBV3-2) and TRBJ2-7; 9 bases agree with TRBD1. The CDR3 covers 14 residues. Trimming removed 1 base from V and 6 bases from J; junction bases left unmatched: 4. CDR1 and CDR2 from the germline V gene are LGHDT and YNNKEL (reference sequence).

This chain joins TRBV7-9 and TRBJ2-7, with D perhaps TRBD2 (5 bases). Trimming shortened V by 4 bases and J by 3 bases, and 25 bases separated the two germline ends. CDR1 and CDR2 (germline): SEHNR, FQNEAQ (reference sequence). The CDR3 loop spans 18 amino acids. CDR3: CASSSGSGPVLGHYEQYF. CDR3 DNA sequence: TGTGCCAGCAGCTCCGGAAGCGGACCCGTCCTCGGTCACTACGAGCAGTACTTC.

J is TRBJ1-5 and V is TRBV18; a weak D match, TRBD1 (5 bases). The V gene lost 3 bases and the J gene lost 0 bases, with 15 bases spanning the gap. Germline V gene sequence: CDR1 KGHSH, CDR2 LQKENI. CDR3 length: 17 residues. The CDR3 here is CASSPRRRGHSNQPQHF. Here the CDR3 DNA reads TGTGCCAGCTCACCGAGGCGTAGGGGCCATAGCAATCAGCCCCAGCATTTT.

The rearrangement joins TRBV12-5 to TRBJ1-2; 8 bases map to TRBD1. Germline loops: CDR1 LGHNT, CDR2 FRNRAP. CDR3 size: 15 residues. J lost 6 bases, V lost 1 base, and 7 bases had no gene match. The CDR3 DNA follows: TGTGCTAGTGGTTTGGAACAGGGGGTTGCCCATGGCTACACCTTC. Amino acids: CASGLEQGVAHGYTF.

The chain has TRBV7-8 and TRBJ1-1; D may be TRBD1 (6 bases). The CDR3 extends over 13 amino acids. Germline CDR1 and CDR2: SGHVS and FQNEAQ. The ends were cut back, 8 bases at V and 4 bases at J, with 14 bases in the middle. CDR3: CASHTDSRTEAFF. The DNA for the CDR3 is TGTGCCAGCCATACGGACAGTCGCACTGAAGCTTTCTTT.

The chain combines TRBV3-1 (or the pseudogene TRBV3-2) with TRBJ2-3; 13 bases map to TRBD2. The CDR3 has 16 residues. From germline, CDR1 is LGHDT and CDR2 YNNKEL (reference sequence). V lost 4 bases to trimming and J lost 2 bases; unmatched junction nucleotides: 3. This chain's CDR3 is CASSRTSGGPTDTQYF. The CDR3 DNA reads as TGTGCCAGCAGCCGGACTAGCGGGGGCCCCACAGATACGCAGTATTTT.

This clone was counted a few times. This chain connects TRBV5-1 to TRBJ2-3; maybe TRBD1 (6 bases). Per the germline V gene, CDR1 is SGHRS and CDR2 is YFSETQ. CDR3 length: 14 amino acids. The V and J ends lost 2 bases and 0 bases respectively, with 7 bases between them. CDR3 DNA: TGCGCCAGCAGCTTCGACAGGAGCACAGATACGCAGTATTTT. This translates into CASSFDRSTDTQYF.

J is TRBJ1-1 and V is TRBV29-1; D ambiguous. V shed 3 bases and J shed 1 base, with 9 bases lying between them. CDR3 length equals 13 residues. CDR1 SQVTM and CDR2 ANQGSEA come from the germline V gene. CDR3 in amino acids: CSVEGAGNTEAFF. As DNA, the CDR3 is TGCAGCGTTGAGGGAGCAGGGAACACTGAAGCTTTCTTT.

The chain recombines TRBV5-6 with TRBJ2-1; D is unclear. The germline gives CDR1 SGHDT, CDR2 YYEEEE. This CDR3 region has 11 residues. The V and J ends lost 4 bases and 3 bases respectively, with 2 bases between them. CDR3 DNA: TGTGCCAGCAGCCTCTACAATGAGCAGTTCTTC. As protein: CASSLYNEQFF. Complete variable domain (other parts from reference TRBV5-6 and TRBJ2-1): DAGVTQSPTHLIKTRGQQVTLRCSPKSGHDTVSWYQQALGQGPQFIFQYYEEEERQRGNFPDRFSGHQFPNYSSELNVNALLLGDSALYLCASSLYNEQFFGPGTRLTVL.

The chain uses TRBV3-1 (or the pseudogene TRBV3-2) and TRBJ1-4; 8 nucleotides match TRBD1. J was trimmed by 7 bases and V by 3 bases; bases with no gene match: 7. From germline, CDR1 is LGHDT and CDR2 YNNKEL (reference sequence). The length of the CDR3 is 15 residues. CDR3 bases: TGTGCCAGCAGCCATTCAGGGACAGGTTTTGAAAAACTGTTTTTT. This gives the protein CASSHSGTGFEKLFF.

This clone was seen only a few times. The chain is built from TRBV7-2 and TRBJ1-5; unclear D gene. With 5 bases removed from V and 2 bases from J, the gap between germline ends came to 13 bases. Germline loops: CDR1 SGHTA, CDR2 FQGNSA. The CDR3 consists of 15 residues. This CDR3 reads CASSPRAEGNQPQHF. As DNA, the CDR3 is TGTGCCAGCAGCCCCCGAGCGGAGGGCAATCAGCCCCAGCATTTT.